This entry is about one T cell receptor (beta chain). Its antigen is unidentified. The data are from a study of cytomegalovirus exposure and HLA in healthy donors. Study-level background: Of all 400 or so donors who were genotyped, roughly 85% belonged to the Caucasian-associated ancestry cluster. Whole-study findings and limits: Common viral pathogens seemed to be connected with several of the most significant clusters, according to a later analysis.

Both 60 Vbeta primers and 13 Jbeta primers went into the PCR. Profiled with immunoSEQ multiplex PCR; TCRdb holds only in-frame clones, not every one. This sample carries approximately 110,000 clones, with approximately 2.6% going to the ten biggest clones. V was clipped by 2 bases and J by 2 bases, with 14 bases between them. This CDR3 is 16 amino acids long. Germline CDR1 is MNHNY and CDR2 is SVGAGI (reference sequence). Source material: PBMCs. This chain connects TRBV6-6 to TRBJ2-3, with D maybe TRBD2 (6 bases). The receptor's source is a man aged 25-45 years in good health and CMV-seronegative. CDR3 in amino acids: CASSYVDGGTTDTQYF. The DNA for the CDR3 is TGTGCCAGCAGTTACGTGGATGGGGGGACCACAGATACGCAGTATTTT.